This is a list of T cell receptor beta chains from one sample in a study of regulatory T cells in long-lasting Graves disease. Each CDR3 protein gets one entry after TCRdb re-called the multiplex PCR reads with MiXCR. The sample carries some 470,000 distinct CDR3 sequences, around a fifth recorded once. Sequenced material: peripheral blood mononuclear cells (PBMCs), taken when the disease was refractory, from a patient treated with antithyroid drugs. The receptors shown here come from a female donor with Graves disease. The CDR3 runs from the conserved cysteine through the conserved F or W. Each record gives: CDR3 protein, CDR3 DNA, clone size, D gene, V gene, J gene. A D gene is named only where the DNA matches it firmly. Some rows mark clone size as missing; the rest say once, few, many or name a class of expanded clone.

cdr3_aa: CASSAPPPRVTNEKLFF
cdr3_nt: TGTGCCAGTAGTGCCCCACCCCCACGGGTGACTAATGAAAAACTGTTTTTT
clone_size: -
d_call: -
v_call: TRBV19
j_call: TRBJ1-4

cdr3_aa: CASLWTGQSEAFF
cdr3_nt: TGTGCCAGTCTCTGGACAGGGCAGTCTGAAGCTTTCTTT
clone_size: many
d_call: TRBD1
v_call: TRBV12-3/TRBV12-4
j_call: TRBJ1-1

cdr3_aa: CASRPPGTITDTQYF
cdr3_nt: TGTGCCAGCCGCCCTCCAGGGACTATCACAGATACGCAGTATTTT
clone_size: -
d_call: TRBD2
v_call: TRBV19
j_call: TRBJ2-3

cdr3_aa: CASSIGGANFF
cdr3_nt: TGTGCCAGTAGTATAGGCGGGGCGAACTTTTTT
clone_size: -
d_call: -
v_call: TRBV19
j_call: TRBJ1-4

cdr3_aa: CASGSWAERRGTQYF
cdr3_nt: TGTGCTAGTGGTTCCTGGGCCGAAAGGCGGGGGACCCAGTACTTC
clone_size: many
d_call: -
v_call: TRBV12-5
j_call: TRBJ2-5

cdr3_aa: CSASARWDEKLFF
cdr3_nt: TGCAGTGCCTCCGCACGGTGGGATGAAAAACTGTTTTTT
clone_size: many
d_call: -
v_call: TRBV20-1
j_call: TRBJ1-4

cdr3_aa: CASSFLQGNTEAFF
cdr3_nt: TGTGCCAGCAGTTTTTTACAGGGGAACACTGAAGCTTTCTTT
clone_size: many
d_call: -
v_call: TRBV11-2
j_call: TRBJ1-1

cdr3_aa: CASSQGGMFSYEQYF
cdr3_nt: TGTGCCAGCAGCCAGGGCGGGATGTTCTCCTACGAGCAGTACTTC
clone_size: -
d_call: -
v_call: TRBV3-1
j_call: TRBJ2-7

cdr3_aa: CASSPPPRRGPTGKTQYF
cdr3_nt: TGTGCCAGCTCACCACCGCCGAGGAGGGGCCCCACCGGGAAGACCCAGTACTTC
clone_size: -
d_call: -
v_call: TRBV12-3/TRBV12-4
j_call: TRBJ2-5

cdr3_aa: CASRNRTGALNTEAFF
cdr3_nt: TGTGCCAGCAGGAATCGGACAGGGGCCTTGAACACTGAAGCTTTCTTT
clone_size: -
d_call: TRBD1
v_call: TRBV7-9
j_call: TRBJ1-1

cdr3_aa: CASNGGWDTEAFF
cdr3_nt: TGTGCCAGCAACGGAGGTTGGGACACTGAAGCTTTCTTT
clone_size: -
d_call: -
v_call: TRBV5-4
j_call: TRBJ1-1

cdr3_aa: CASSRGGLPYGYTF
cdr3_nt: TGTGCCAGCAGCCGGGGAGGGCTCCCCTATGGCTACACCTTC
clone_size: -
d_call: -
v_call: TRBV7-9
j_call: TRBJ1-2

cdr3_aa: CASSLLNGGGYTF
cdr3_nt: TGTGCCAGCAGTTTATTAAACGGGGGCGGCTACACCTTC
clone_size: few
d_call: -
v_call: TRBV28
j_call: TRBJ1-2

cdr3_aa: CASRTGRGSWGTGELFF
cdr3_nt: TGTGCCAGCAGAACAGGTCGGGGAAGCTGGGGCACCGGGGAGCTGTTTTTT
clone_size: many
d_call: -
v_call: TRBV2
j_call: TRBJ2-2

cdr3_aa: CASSPPTSGSRSGPYEQYF
cdr3_nt: TGTGCCAGCAGCCCCCCGACTAGCGGGAGCCGTTCGGGTCCCTACGAGCAGTACTTC
clone_size: few
d_call: TRBD2
v_call: TRBV7-9
j_call: TRBJ2-7

cdr3_aa: CASSPLGGGQLDYGYTF
cdr3_nt: TGTGCCAGCAGCCCCCTCGGAGGAGGCCAACTTGACTATGGCTACACCTTC
clone_size: many
d_call: -
v_call: TRBV7-2
j_call: TRBJ1-2

cdr3_aa: CASSNRDRGNQPQHF
cdr3_nt: TGTGCCAGCAGCAACCGGGACAGGGGCAATCAGCCCCAGCATTTT
clone_size: many
d_call: TRBD1
v_call: TRBV28
j_call: TRBJ1-5

cdr3_aa: CAWRVRLGGNYGYTF
cdr3_nt: TGTGCCTGGAGAGTCCGCCTAGGGGGAAACTATGGCTACACCTTC
clone_size: once
d_call: -
v_call: TRBV30
j_call: TRBJ1-2

cdr3_aa: CASSFGPGLNSPLHF
cdr3_nt: -
clone_size: few
d_call: -
v_call: TRBV7-2
j_call: TRBJ1-6

cdr3_aa: CASSLGGDPTSYEQYF
cdr3_nt: TGTGCCAGCAGCTTAGGCGGGGATCCTACCTCCTACGAGCAGTACTTC
clone_size: -
d_call: -
v_call: TRBV11-3
j_call: TRBJ2-7

cdr3_aa: CARGQGVGGNYGYTF
cdr3_nt: TGTGCCAGGGGACAGGGGGTAGGAGGTAACTATGGCTACACCTTC
clone_size: many
d_call: TRBD1
v_call: TRBV2
j_call: TRBJ1-2

cdr3_aa: CASSFEAWGAEAFF
cdr3_nt: TGTGCCAGCAGTTTTGAGGCTTGGGGTGCTGAAGCTTTCTTT
clone_size: few
d_call: -
v_call: TRBV6-2/TRBV6-3
j_call: TRBJ1-1

cdr3_aa: CSASRQGVGYTF
cdr3_nt: TGCAGTGCTAGCCGACAGGGGGTCGGCTACACCTTC
clone_size: -
d_call: TRBD1
v_call: TRBV20-1
j_call: TRBJ1-2

cdr3_aa: CASTPFSLEQYF
cdr3_nt: TGTGCCAGCACTCCTTTTAGCCTCGAGCAGTACTTC
clone_size: -
d_call: -
v_call: TRBV27
j_call: TRBJ2-7

cdr3_aa: CASSYSTSLQGRDGYTF
cdr3_nt: TGTGCCAGCAGTTACTCGACGAGCCTCCAGGGCAGGGATGGCTACACCTTC
clone_size: many
d_call: -
v_call: TRBV6-5
j_call: TRBJ1-2

cdr3_aa: CASSLVVSGGTYEQYF
cdr3_nt: TGCGCCAGCAGCTTGGTAGTTAGCGGGGGGACCTACGAGCAGTACTTC
clone_size: few
d_call: TRBD2
v_call: TRBV5-1
j_call: TRBJ2-7

cdr3_aa: CASTPGAASVYEQYF
cdr3_nt: TGTGCCAGTACCCCAGGGGCGGCCTCCGTCTACGAGCAGTACTTC
clone_size: -
d_call: -
v_call: TRBV19
j_call: TRBJ2-7